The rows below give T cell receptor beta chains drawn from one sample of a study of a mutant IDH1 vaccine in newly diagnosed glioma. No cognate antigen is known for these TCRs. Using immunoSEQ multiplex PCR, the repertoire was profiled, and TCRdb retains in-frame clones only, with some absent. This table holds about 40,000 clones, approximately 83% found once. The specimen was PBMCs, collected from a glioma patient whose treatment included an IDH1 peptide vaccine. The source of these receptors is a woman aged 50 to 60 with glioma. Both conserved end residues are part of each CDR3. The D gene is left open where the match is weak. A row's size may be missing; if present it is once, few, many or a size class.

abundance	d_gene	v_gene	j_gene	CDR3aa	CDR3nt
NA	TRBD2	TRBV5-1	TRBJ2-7	CASSLGGGGSYEQYF	TGCGCCAGCAGCTTGGGTGGGGGGGGATCCTACGAGCAGTACTTC
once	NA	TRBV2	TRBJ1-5	CASSEEGIRQPQHF	TGTGCCAGCAGTGAAGAGGGGATTCGGCAGCCCCAGCATTTT
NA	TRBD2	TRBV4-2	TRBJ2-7	CASSQAGGHYEQYF	TGTGCCAGCAGCCAAGCGGGGGGGCACTACGAGCAGTACTTC
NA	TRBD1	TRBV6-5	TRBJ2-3	CASRYRGGDTQYF	TGTGCCAGCAGATACAGGGGTGGAGATACGCAGTATTTT
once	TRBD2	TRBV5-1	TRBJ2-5	CASSLAGGLTQETQYF	TGCGCCAGCAGCTTGGCGGGGGGACTTACTCAAGAGACCCAGTACTTC
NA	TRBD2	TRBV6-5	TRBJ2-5	CASTTLAGGQETQYF	TGTGCCAGCACCACTCTAGCGGGGGGGCAAGAGACCCAGTACTTC
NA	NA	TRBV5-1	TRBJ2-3	CASSLAKDTQYF	TGCGCCAGCAGCTTGGCCAAAGATACGCAGTATTTT
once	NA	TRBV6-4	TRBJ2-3	CASSDIHSGTDTQYF	TGTGCCAGCAGTGACATCCACTCCGGCACAGATACGCAGTATTTT
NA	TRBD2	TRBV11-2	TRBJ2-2	CASSWGGGAGTGELFF	TGTGCCAGCAGCTGGGGCGGGGGGGCCGGCACCGGGGAGCTGTTTTTT
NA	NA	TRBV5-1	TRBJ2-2	CASSLDDTGELFF	TGCGCCAGCAGCTTGGACGACACCGGGGAGCTGTTTTTT
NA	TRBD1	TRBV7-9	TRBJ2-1	CASSQDRAENEQFF	TGTGCCAGCAGCCAAGACAGGGCCGAGAATGAGCAGTTCTTC
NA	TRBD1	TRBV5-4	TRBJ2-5	CASSSLGTGETQYF	TGTGCCAGCAGCTCCCTCGGGACAGGAGAGACCCAGTACTTC
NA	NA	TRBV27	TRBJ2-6	CASSFSGANVLTF	TGTGCCAGCAGTTTCTCTGGGGCCAACGTCCTGACTTTC
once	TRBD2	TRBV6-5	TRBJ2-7	CASSSGTPYEQYF	TGTGCCAGCAGCAGCGGGACCCCCTACGAGCAGTACTTC
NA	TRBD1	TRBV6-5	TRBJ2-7	CASSYSGTGSYEQYF	TGTGCCAGCAGTTACTCTGGGACAGGCTCCTACGAGCAGTACTTC
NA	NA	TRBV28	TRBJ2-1	CASSKSGIYNEQFF	TGTGCCAGCAGCAAGAGCGGAATCTACAATGAGCAGTTCTTC
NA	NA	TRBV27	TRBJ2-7	CASSFRIEAGKSYEQYF	TGTGCCAGCAGTTTTAGAATTGAAGCAGGGAAGTCCTACGAGCAGTACTTC
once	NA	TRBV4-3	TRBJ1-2	CASSQDRGGGYTF	TGCGCCAGCAGCCAAGACAGGGGCGGAGGCTACACCTTC
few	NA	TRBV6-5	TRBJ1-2	CASRGTYYGYTF	TGTGCCAGCAGAGGGACATACTATGGCTACACCTTC
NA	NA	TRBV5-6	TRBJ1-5	CASSFSNQPQHF	TGTGCCAGCAGCTTCTCTAATCAGCCCCAGCATTTT
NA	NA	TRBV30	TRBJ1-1	CAWRGGTEAFF	TGTGCCTGGCGTGGGGGTACTGAAGCTTTCTTT
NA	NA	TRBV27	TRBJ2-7	CASSNGVSYEQYF	TGTGCCAGCAGTAATGGGGTAAGCTACGAGCAGTACTTC
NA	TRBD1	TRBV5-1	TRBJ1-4	CASSLEGAANEKLFF	TGCGCCAGCAGCTTGGAGGGGGCAGCTAATGAAAAACTGTTTTTT
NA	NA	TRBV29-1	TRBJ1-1	CSVNRGLEAFF	TGCAGCGTGAACAGAGGGCTCGAAGCTTTCTTT
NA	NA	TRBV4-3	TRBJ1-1	CASSQVSAGTTEAFF	TGCGCCAGCAGCCAAGTCTCGGCAGGAACAACTGAAGCTTTCTTT
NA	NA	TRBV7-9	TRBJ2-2	CASSPRGDTGELFF	TGTGCCAGCAGTCCCAGGGGAGACACCGGGGAGCTGTTTTTT
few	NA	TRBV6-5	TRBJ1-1	CASRLTDNTEAFF	TGTGCCAGCAGACTGACTGACAACACTGAAGCTTTCTTT
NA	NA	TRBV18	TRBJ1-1	CASSPPMGAGLLNTEAFF	TGTGCCAGCTCACCACCTATGGGAGCGGGGTTACTGAACACTGAAGCTTTCTTT
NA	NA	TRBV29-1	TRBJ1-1	CSVATRVTEAFF	TGCAGCGTTGCTACCAGGGTCACTGAAGCTTTCTTT
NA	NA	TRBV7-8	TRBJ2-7	CASSPRVPPGYEQYF	TGTGCCAGCAGCCCCAGGGTTCCCCCCGGCTACGAGCAGTACTTC
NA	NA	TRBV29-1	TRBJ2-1	CSVPLLERVDYNEQFF	TGCAGCGTTCCTCTCTTGGAACGGGTGGACTACAATGAGCAGTTCTTC
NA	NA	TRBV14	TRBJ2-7	CASSPTGTTSYEQYF	TGTGCCAGCAGCCCCACCGGGACAACTTCCTACGAGCAGTACTTC
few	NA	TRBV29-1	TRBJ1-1	CSVLVSRKNTEAFF	TGCAGCGTTCTCGTTAGCAGGAAGAACACTGAAGCTTTCTTT
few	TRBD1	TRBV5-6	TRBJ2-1	CASSLVGGDRGYNEQFF	TGTGCCAGCAGCTTGGTTGGCGGGGACAGGGGCTACAATGAGCAGTTCTTC
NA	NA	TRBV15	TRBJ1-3	CATAISGNTIYF	TGTGCCACCGCAATCTCTGGAAACACCATATATTTT
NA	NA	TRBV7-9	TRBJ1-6	CASSLVYREHSPLHF	TGTGCCAGCAGCTTAGTTTACAGGGAACATTCACCCCTCCACTTT
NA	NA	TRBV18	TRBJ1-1	CASSPLDRQNTEAFF	TGTGCCAGCTCACCACTGGACAGACAGAACACTGAAGCTTTCTTT
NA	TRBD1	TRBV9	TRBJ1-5	CASSRTGQSNQPQHF	TGTGCCAGCAGCAGGACAGGTCAGAGCAATCAGCCCCAGCATTTT
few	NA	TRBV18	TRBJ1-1	CASSADRLGRTEAFF	TGTGCCAGCTCAGCTGACAGGTTGGGACGCACGGAAGCTTTCTTT
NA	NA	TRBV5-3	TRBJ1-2	CARRPPGANSGYGYTF	TGTGCCAGAAGACCCCCGGGAGCTAACTCTGGGTATGGCTACACCTTC
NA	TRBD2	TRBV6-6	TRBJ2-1	CASSLRGGGYNEQFF	TGTGCCAGCAGTTTACGCGGCGGGGGGTACAATGAGCAGTTCTTC
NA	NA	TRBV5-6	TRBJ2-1	CASSLGGMGTYNEQFF	TGTGCCAGCAGCTTGGGCGGGATGGGGACCTACAATGAGCAGTTCTTC
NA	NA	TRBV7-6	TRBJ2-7	CASSLETTYEQYF	TGTGCCAGCAGCTTGGAGACAACCTACGAGCAGTACTTC
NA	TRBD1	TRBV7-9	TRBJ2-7	CASSLAVGSGTGAYEQYF	TGTGCCAGCAGCTTAGCGGTGGGTTCAGGGACAGGGGCCTACGAGCAGTACTTC
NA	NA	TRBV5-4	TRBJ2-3	CASSDPGHSKNSGSDTQYF	TGTGCCAGCAGCGATCCGGGACACTCAAAGAACAGTGGTTCAGATACGCAGTATTTT
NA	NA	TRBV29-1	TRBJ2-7	CSVKGSGADFYEQYF	TGCAGCGTCAAAGGTTCAGGGGCCGACTTCTACGAGCAGTACTTC
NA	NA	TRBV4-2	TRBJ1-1	CASSRDSGTEAFF	TGTGCCAGCAGTCGCGACTCGGGGACTGAAGCTTTCTTT
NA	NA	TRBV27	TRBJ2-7	CASSLSQGSEQYF	TGTGCCAGCAGTTTAAGCCAGGGGAGCGAGCAGTACTTC
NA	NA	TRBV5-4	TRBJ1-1	CASSSRGGNTEAFF	TGTGCCAGCAGCTCCCGGGGGGGCAACACTGAAGCTTTCTTT
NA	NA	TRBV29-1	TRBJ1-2	CSVPGNYGYTF	TGCAGCGTTCCAGGGAACTATGGCTACACCTTC
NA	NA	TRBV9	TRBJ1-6	CASSVGGSSGDSYNSPLHF	TGTGCCAGCAGCGTAGGGGGTTCATCGGGGGACTCCTATAATTCACCCCTCCACTTT
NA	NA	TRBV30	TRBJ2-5	CAWSPASPTQYF	TGTGCCTGGAGTCCAGCCTCGCCGACCCAGTACTTC
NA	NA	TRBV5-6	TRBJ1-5	CASSLGGLGNQPQHF	TGTGCCAGCAGCTTGGGGGGACTGGGCAATCAGCCCCAGCATTTT